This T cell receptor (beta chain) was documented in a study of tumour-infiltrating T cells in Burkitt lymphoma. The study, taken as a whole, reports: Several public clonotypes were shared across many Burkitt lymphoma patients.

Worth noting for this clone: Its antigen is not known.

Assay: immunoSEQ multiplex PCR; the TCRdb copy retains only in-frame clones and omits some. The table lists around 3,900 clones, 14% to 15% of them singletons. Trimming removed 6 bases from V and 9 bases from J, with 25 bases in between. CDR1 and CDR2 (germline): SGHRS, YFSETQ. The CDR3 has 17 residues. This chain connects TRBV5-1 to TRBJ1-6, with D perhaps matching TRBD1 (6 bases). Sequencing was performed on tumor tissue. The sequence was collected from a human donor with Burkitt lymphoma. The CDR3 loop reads CASIQEGGESYLSPLHF. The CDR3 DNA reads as TGCGCCAGCATCCAGGAGGGGGGCGAGTCTTATCTTTCACCCCTCCACTTT. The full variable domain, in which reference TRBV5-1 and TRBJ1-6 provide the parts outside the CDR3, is KAGVTQTPRYLIKTRGQQVTLSCSPISGHRSVSWYQQTPGQGLQFLFEYFSETQRNKGNFPGRFSGRQFSNSRSEMNVSTLELGDSALYLCASIQEGGESYLSPLHFGNGTRLTVT.